This T cell receptor (beta chain) originates from a study of blood T cells in healthy people across ages. In its sample, this clonotype was seen many times. What it binds is unknown. The sample, 7.5 to 10 milliliters of peripheral blood, was drawn from each donor. The V end was cut by 5 bases, the J end by 7 bases, with 8 bases between. The CDR3 contains 11 residues. Germline CDR1 is SEHNR and CDR2 is FQNEAQ (reference sequence). Study outcomes and limitations: With age, beta diversity per million T cells declined roughly linearly, significantly by 30 to 40.

PCR was performed a second time for about 6 to 11 cycles using a sample-barcoded 5' primer and a J-beta primer mix. TCRdb fed the 5' RACE reads into MiXCR, producing one record per CDR3 protein. This table holds around 650,000 distinct CDR3 sequences, less than 40% found once. The genes are TRBV7-9 and TRBJ1-2; a weak D match, TRBD1 (5 bases). The sample taken for sequencing was blood. The TCR sequence derives from an elderly woman in good health. The CDR3 DNA reads TGTGCCAGCAGCCCAGGGACTGGCTACACCTTC. This encodes CASSPGTGYTF.